These 24 T cell receptor beta chains share one sample of origin, sequenced in a study of cytomegalovirus exposure and HLA in healthy donors. The PCR ran on 60 Vbeta and 13 Jbeta primers. Some clones are missing from TCRdb's copy, which holds only in-frame ones; the method was immunoSEQ multiplex PCR. Among more than 85,000 clones listed, about four fifths were seen once. The sequencing sample was made of PBMCs. The receptors stem from a woman aged 60-70 years in good health and CMV-seropositive.

This clone was counted only a few times. The rearrangement joins TRBV18 to TRBJ2-7, with 7 bases lining up with TRBD2. V shed 4 bases and J 6 bases; nucleotides not matched to a gene: 9. CDR3 length equals 14 residues. The germline V gene encodes CDR1 KGHSH and CDR2 LQKENI. Written as DNA, the CDR3 is TGTGCCAGCTCACGCGAGCGGGAAGGTCTCGAGCAGTACTTC. This gives the protein CASSREREGLEQYF.

On this clone: At one end, the junction sequence differs from germline, possibly due to a read error. This chain joins TRBV27 and TRBJ2-7; 8 bases match TRBD2. The germline gives CDR1 MNHEY, CDR2 SMNVEV (reference sequence). This CDR3 is built from 14 residues. Here the CDR3 DNA reads TGTGCCAGCAGTTTATCTCGTTGGACTAGCCATCAGATCTTC. This sequence encodes CASSLSRWTSHQIF.

This sequence joins TRBV15 and TRBJ2-7; TRBD1 might be the D (6 bases). V lost 9 bases and J 2 bases, leaving 14 bases between the germline ends. The germline CDR1 and CDR2 sequences are LNHNV and YYDKDF (reference sequence). The CDR3 runs to 13 residues. For the CDR3, the DNA is TGTGCCACGGGAACAGGGTTAGCCTACGAGCAGTACTTC. Residues: CATGTGLAYEQYF. Together with reference TRBV15 and TRBJ2-7, the CDR3 gives the full variable domain: DAMVIQNPRYQVTQFGKPVTLSCSQTLNHNVMYWYQQKSSQAPKLLFHYYDKDFNNEADTPDNFQSRRPNTSFCFLDIRSPGLGDTAMYLCATGTGLAYEQYFGPGTRLTVT.

This chain connects TRBV2 to TRBJ1-2, with D hard to call. V was pared by 6 bases and J by 8 bases, with 16 bases between. Germline loops: CDR1 SNHLY, CDR2 FYNNEI. CDR3 length equals 13 residues. The DNA of the CDR3 is TGTGCCAGCAGCGCACAATCGGGAGTAGGCTACACCTTC. Its protein is CASSAQSGVGYTF.

The chain couples TRBV2 to TRBJ2-5; 12 bases agree with TRBD2. After removal of 7 bases from V and 1 base from J, the junction contained 10 bases not matched to a gene. The CDR3 has 17 amino acids. Germline CDR1 SNHLY, CDR2 FYNNEI. The CDR3 protein is CASKNPSGRGAQETQYF. In DNA form, the CDR3 reads TGTGCCAGCAAGAACCCTAGCGGGAGGGGGGCCCAAGAGACCCAGTACTTC.

This clone turned up a few times. This chain links TRBV4-2 with TRBJ2-6; D is possibly TRBD1 (6 bases). The CDR3 is 19 residues long. CDR1 is LGHNA and CDR2 is YNFKEQ in the germline V gene. V dropped 3 bases and J dropped 1 base, with 19 bases sitting between them. CDR3 nucleotide sequence: TGTGCCAGCAGCCAGGACGCTACCGGGACATTTTCTGGGGCCAACGTCCTGACTTTC. It translates to CASSQDATGTFSGANVLTF.

This clone was counted only a few times. The rearrangement joins TRBV18 to TRBJ2-1, with D hard to call. The length of the CDR3 is 14 residues. In germline, CDR1 is KGHSH, CDR2 LQKENI. V lost 1 base and J 7 bases, leaving 11 bases between the germline ends. The DNA for the CDR3 is TGTGCCAGCTCACCACTATACTTAGATAATGAGCAGTTCTTC. The encoded protein is CASSPLYLDNEQFF.

This clone was observed a handful of times. This chain uses TRBV5-1 with TRBJ1-4; TRBD1 matches at 10 bases. The J segment lost 3 bases and the V segment lost 0 bases, leaving 2 bases of the junction unmatched. Germline V lookup: CDR1 SGHRS, CDR2 YFSETQ. The CDR3 covers 16 residues. The CDR3 DNA reads as TGCGCCAGCAGCTTGGGACAGGGGGCCCCTAATGAAAAACTGTTTTTT. Residues: CASSLGQGAPNEKLFF.

V usage is TRBV27 and J usage is TRBJ2-3, with 9 nucleotides matching TRBD2. Per germline, CDR1 MNHEY and CDR2 SMNVEV (reference sequence). With 5 bases clipped from V and 3 bases from J, the junction kept 9 bases outside the gene matches. The CDR3 contains 16 residues. CDR3 region: CASSPNSGSWTDTQYF. CDR3 nucleotide sequence: TGTGCCAGCAGTCCCAATAGCGGGAGTTGGACAGATACGCAGTATTTT.

J is TRBJ1-1 and V is TRBV7-9; weak D call: TRBD1 (5 bases). Trimming cost V 4 bases and J 4 bases, with 16 bases left between them. From germline, CDR1 is SEHNR and CDR2 FQNEAQ (reference sequence). The CDR3 extends over 15 amino acids. The CDR3 protein is CASSSRRGKGTEAFF. In nucleotides, the CDR3 is TGTGCCAGCAGCTCCCGGAGGGGAAAGGGCACTGAAGCTTTCTTT.

The V and J genes are TRBV29-1 and TRBJ2-1, with TRBD2 matching over 11 bases. The CDR3 totals 16 residues. Trimming at V came to 4 bases and at J to 4 bases, leaving 9 bases not matched to a gene. Germline V gene data show CDR1 as SQVTM and CDR2 as ANQGSEA. The CDR3 coding sequence is TGCAGCGTTGTGCCTCAAACTAGCGGGAGTTACAATGAGCAGTTCTTC. Protein sequence: CSVVPQTSGSYNEQFF.

This chain links TRBV19 with TRBJ1-5; maybe TRBD1 (5 bases). This CDR3 spans 15 amino acids. In germline, CDR1 is LNHDA, CDR2 SQIVND (reference sequence). V was trimmed by 3 bases and J by 5 bases, leaving 14 bases between them. CDR3 protein: CASSMSRGEDQPQHF. CDR3 bases: TGTGCCAGTAGTATGTCTAGGGGCGAAGATCAGCCCCAGCATTTT.

The V call is TRBV5-1, the J call TRBJ1-2; D not resolved. The CDR3 extends over 14 amino acids. CDR1 is SGHRS, CDR2 YFSETQ, per germline. Trimming removed 0 bases at V and 5 bases at J, with 11 bases between. The CDR3 protein is CASSLAADVYGYTF. DNA for the CDR3: TGCGCCAGCAGCTTGGCAGCGGACGTATATGGCTACACCTTC.

The CDR3 nucleotides read TGTGCCAGCAGTGCGGAGGGCTTCTATGGCTACACCTTC. Translation gives CASSAEGFYGYTF. V and J are TRBV2 and TRBJ1-2; D gene unclear. Germline V gene lookup returns CDR1 SNHLY and CDR2 FYNNEI. Trimming removed 4 bases at V and 4 bases at J, with 10 bases between. This CDR3 contains 13 residues.

The rearrangement uses TRBV29-1 and TRBJ2-6; D call uncertain. The CDR3 runs to 13 residues. Per germline, CDR1 SQVTM and CDR2 ANQGSEA. V shed 3 bases and J shed 2 bases, with 5 bases lying between them. DNA for the CDR3: TGCAGCGTTGACACTGCTGGGGCCAACGTCCTGACTTTC. Amino acid sequence: CSVDTAGANVLTF.

The CDR3 nucleotides read TGCGCCAGCAGCTTGGCCCCCGGGACTAGCCCCGATACGCAGTATTTT. Amino acids: CASSLAPGTSPDTQYF. The J gene is TRBJ2-3, the V gene TRBV5-1; 9 nucleotides line up with TRBD2. From germline, CDR1 is SGHRS and CDR2 YFSETQ. V was clipped by 0 bases and J by 6 bases; unmatched bases: 8. This CDR3 region has 16 residues.

The table lists this clone with a count of one. This chain uses TRBV5-1 with TRBJ2-5; 9 bases match TRBD1. This CDR3 spans 15 amino acids. Germline V gene data show CDR1 as SGHRS and CDR2 as YFSETQ. J gave up 4 bases and V 3 bases, and 7 bases lay outside the gene matches. CDR3 residues: CASSWGQGGTETQYF. CDR3 coding DNA: TGCGCCAGCAGCTGGGGACAGGGCGGTACAGAGACCCAGTACTTC.

A word on this clone: One junction end does not reproduce the germline sequence, and a read error may be involved. The chain recombines TRBV7-9 with TRBJ2-1, with unresolved D. Germline V CDR1 and CDR2: SEHNR, FQNEAQ (reference sequence). This CDR3 is 11 amino acids long. The CDR3 nucleotides are TGTTCCAGCAGCCCCCTCGTGGAGCAGTTCTTC. It yields the protein CSSSPLVEQFF.

The chain uses TRBV4-2 and TRBJ2-1, with 10 bases identical to TRBD2. Germline values: CDR1 LGHNA, CDR2 YNFKEQ. Trimming removed 2 bases from V and 6 bases from J; junction bases left unmatched: 13. The CDR3 length is 18 residues. In DNA, the CDR3 is TGTGCCAGCAGCCAAAATGTCGGAGGGATAGCGGGAGGCAATGAGCAGTTCTTC. Residues: CASSQNVGGIAGGNEQFF.

This chain joins TRBV28 and TRBJ2-3, with 11 bases that match TRBD2. Germline trimming cut 2 bases from V and 3 bases from J; bases unmatched to any gene: 10. The CDR3 has 18 residues. Germline V gives CDR1 MDHEN, CDR2 SYDVKM. CDR3 loop: CASSLRASGRRGTDTQYF. CDR3 bases: TGTGCCAGCAGTTTACGGGCTAGCGGGAGGAGGGGTACAGATACGCAGTATTTT.

The table lists this clone with a count of one. The chain recombines TRBV6-5 with TRBJ2-5, with 10 bases aligning to TRBD1. The end of the DNA is better explained by TRBJ2-7, so the J call may be wrong. Looked up from germline, CDR1 is MNHEY and CDR2 is SVGAGI. The CDR3 is 15 residues long. The CDR3 here is CASSYATGGAYEQYF. For the CDR3, the DNA is TGTGCCAGCAGTTACGCGACAGGGGGCGCGTACGAGCAGTACTTC.

DNA of the CDR3: TGTGCCAGCAGCGTAGACAGGGGACAGCCCCAGCATTTT. It specifies CASSVDRGQPQHF. The J gene is TRBJ1-5, the V gene TRBV5-8, with TRBD1 matching 8 bases. The CDR3 totals 13 residues. V trimming: 4 bases; J trimming: 7 bases; junction bases outside the gene matches: 4. Germline V gene lookup returns CDR1 SGHTS and CDR2 YDEGEE.

This clone is a singleton in its sample. The chain couples TRBV7-9 to TRBJ1-1, with TRBD1 identical over 7 bases. V lost 4 bases, J lost 4 bases, and 6 bases stayed unmatched. The CDR3 loop spans 14 amino acids. The V gene's germline CDR1 is SEHNR and CDR2 FQNEAQ (reference sequence). CDR3 sequence: CASSSQGSSTEAFF. For the CDR3, the DNA is TGTGCCAGCAGCTCACAGGGGTCTAGCACTGAAGCTTTCTTT.

The chain uses TRBV4-1 and TRBJ2-1, with TRBD2 identical over 11 bases. Germline V gene lookup returns CDR1 MGHRA and CDR2 YSYEKL. The CDR3 is 16 amino acids. J gave up 5 bases and V 3 bases, and 6 bases lay outside the gene matches. The CDR3 bases are TGCGCCAGCAGCCAGCCCACTAGCGGGAGAGACAATGAGCAGTTCTTC. It yields the protein CASSQPTSGRDNEQFF.